These T cell receptor beta chains were read from a single sample in a study of resident and recirculating memory T cells in vitiligo. The method was immunoSEQ multiplex PCR; TCRdb's version includes in-frame clones alone and lacks a portion of them. Found here are 55,000 to 75,000 clones, roughly 92% of them singletons; the top ten hold less than 5%. Sequenced: blood. The receptors originated from a male donor with vitiligo. The CDR3 runs from the conserved cysteine through the conserved F or W. The order of the fields is J gene, D gene, V gene, clone size, CDR3 DNA, CDR3 protein. The D gene is left open where the match is weak. Clone size is shown for a subset of rows, as once, few, many or a class of expanded clone.

J gene: TRBJ1-5; D gene: .; V gene: TRBV6-5; clone size: .; CDR3 DNA: TGTGCCAGCAGTTATAATAGCAATCAGCCCCAGCATTTT; CDR3 protein: CASSYNSNQPQHF
J gene: TRBJ1-6; D gene: TRBD1; V gene: TRBV2; clone size: .; CDR3 DNA: TGTGCCAGCAGGGGTAGGGACAGTATTAATTCACCCCTCCACTTT; CDR3 protein: CASRGRDSINSPLHF
J gene: TRBJ2-3; D gene: TRBD2; V gene: TRBV27; clone size: .; CDR3 DNA: TGTGCCAGCAGTTTATTAGGTAGCGGGGGGGCGGCAGATACGCAGTATTTT; CDR3 protein: CASSLLGSGGAADTQYF
J gene: TRBJ2-2; D gene: .; V gene: TRBV9; clone size: .; CDR3 DNA: TGTGCCAGCAGCGTATGGGGGGGCTCAACCGGGGAGCTGTTTTTT; CDR3 protein: CASSVWGGSTGELFF
J gene: TRBJ1-2; D gene: .; V gene: TRBV6-1; clone size: .; CDR3 DNA: TGTGCCAGCAGTGAACGTGGGGCGCGAGATGGCTACACCTTC; CDR3 protein: CASSERGARDGYTF
J gene: TRBJ1-5; D gene: .; V gene: TRBV4-2; clone size: .; CDR3 DNA: TGTGCCAGCAGCCAAGGGTCGGGGGGAGGTCAGCCCCAGCATTTT; CDR3 protein: CASSQGSGGGQPQHF
J gene: TRBJ1-1; D gene: .; V gene: TRBV7-3; clone size: .; CDR3 DNA: TGTGCCAGCAGCTCCCTGACAACGATGAACACTGAAGCTTTCTTT; CDR3 protein: CASSSLTTMNTEAFF
J gene: TRBJ1-5; D gene: TRBD1; V gene: TRBV28; clone size: few; CDR3 DNA: TGTGCCAGCAGTTCTGGACAGGGGAATCAGCCCCAGCATTTT; CDR3 protein: CASSSGQGNQPQHF
J gene: TRBJ1-1; D gene: TRBD1; V gene: TRBV6-5; clone size: .; CDR3 DNA: TGTGCCAGCAGGAGACCCGGGGACAGGGGAACTGAAGCTTTCTTT; CDR3 protein: CASRRPGDRGTEAFF
J gene: TRBJ2-3; D gene: .; V gene: TRBV7-3; clone size: once; CDR3 DNA: TGTGCCAGCAGCTCCATGCCAGGCCCCACAGATACGCAGTATTTT; CDR3 protein: CASSSMPGPTDTQYF
J gene: TRBJ2-5; D gene: .; V gene: TRBV5-4; clone size: .; CDR3 DNA: TGTGCCAGCAGCTTGCCCAGCCAAGAGACCCAGTACTTC; CDR3 protein: CASSLPSQETQYF
J gene: TRBJ2-2; D gene: TRBD1; V gene: TRBV12-5; clone size: .; CDR3 DNA: TGTGCTAGTGGCAACAGGGGGCGGGACACCGGGGAGCTGTTTTTT; CDR3 protein: CASGNRGRDTGELFF
J gene: TRBJ2-1; D gene: TRBD2; V gene: TRBV7-2; clone size: few; CDR3 DNA: TGTGCCAGCAGCCCTAGTTGGGCGACTAGCGGGGTGAGCAATGAGCAGTTCTTC; CDR3 protein: CASSPSWATSGVSNEQFF
J gene: TRBJ2-1; D gene: .; V gene: TRBV7-2; clone size: .; CDR3 DNA: TGTGCCAGCAGCTTAGTGGGGGGAAAGCATGAGCAGTTCTTC; CDR3 protein: CASSLVGGKHEQFF
J gene: TRBJ1-5; D gene: .; V gene: TRBV6-5; clone size: .; CDR3 DNA: TGTGCCAGCAGTCGGACAGCTTACAATCAGCCCCAGCATTTT; CDR3 protein: CASSRTAYNQPQHF
J gene: TRBJ2-7; D gene: TRBD2; V gene: TRBV28; clone size: .; CDR3 DNA: TGTGCCAGCAGTTCCCCCGGGCTAGCGGGGGGGAGCTCCTACGAGCAGTACTTC; CDR3 protein: CASSSPGLAGGSSYEQYF
J gene: TRBJ2-3; D gene: .; V gene: TRBV7-2; clone size: .; CDR3 DNA: TGTGCCAGCCGCGAGACTCTTACGCAGTATTTT; CDR3 protein: CASRETLTQYF
J gene: TRBJ2-5; D gene: TRBD2; V gene: TRBV7-6; clone size: once; CDR3 DNA: TGTGCCAGCAGCTCCCGGGGACTAGCGGGGGGGCTGGAGACCCAGTACTTC; CDR3 protein: CASSSRGLAGGLETQYF
J gene: TRBJ1-2; D gene: .; V gene: TRBV5-1; clone size: .; CDR3 DNA: TGCGCCAGCAGCTTGGAGGGGATCGGAGGCTACACCTTC; CDR3 protein: CASSLEGIGGYTF
J gene: TRBJ2-7; D gene: TRBD2; V gene: TRBV11-1; clone size: .; CDR3 DNA: TGTGCCAGCAGCTTACGGGGGGGAGTCCCCTCGTACGAGCAGTACTTC; CDR3 protein: CASSLRGGVPSYEQYF
J gene: TRBJ2-7; D gene: TRBD1; V gene: TRBV27; clone size: once; CDR3 DNA: TGTGCCAGCAGTTTATCAGGGACAGGGACCATCGAGCAGTACTTC; CDR3 protein: CASSLSGTGTIEQYF
J gene: TRBJ2-5; D gene: .; V gene: TRBV4-1; clone size: .; CDR3 DNA: TGCGCCAGCAGCCAAGTTTCCGGGGAGACCCAGTACTTC; CDR3 protein: CASSQVSGETQYF
J gene: TRBJ2-5; D gene: TRBD1; V gene: TRBV6-5; clone size: once; CDR3 DNA: TGTGCCAGCAGTTACTCTTGGACAGGGCAGGAAGAGACCCAGTACTTC; CDR3 protein: CASSYSWTGQEETQYF
J gene: TRBJ2-2; D gene: .; V gene: TRBV7-9; clone size: .; CDR3 DNA: TGTGCCAGCAGCTCTAACAACCGGGCCCCGCGGGGCACCGGGGAGCTGTTTTTT; CDR3 protein: CASSSNNRAPRGTGELFF
J gene: TRBJ2-7; D gene: TRBD1; V gene: TRBV6-5; clone size: .; CDR3 DNA: TGTGCCAGCAGTTGGGGGACAGGCTCCTACGAGCAGTACTTC; CDR3 protein: CASSWGTGSYEQYF
J gene: TRBJ1-1; D gene: .; V gene: TRBV18; clone size: .; CDR3 DNA: TGTGCCAGCTCACGCACAGGGAGGGACACTGAAGCTTTCTTT; CDR3 protein: CASSRTGRDTEAFF
J gene: TRBJ2-5; D gene: TRBD2; V gene: TRBV5-1; clone size: .; CDR3 DNA: TGCGCCAGCGGCTTTAGCGGGTACCAAGAGACCCAGTACTTC; CDR3 protein: CASGFSGYQETQYF
J gene: TRBJ1-5; D gene: .; V gene: TRBV10-3; clone size: few; CDR3 DNA: TGTGCCATCAGGCAGGTAGTCAATCAGCCCCAGCATTTT; CDR3 protein: CAIRQVVNQPQHF
J gene: TRBJ2-7; D gene: TRBD1; V gene: TRBV5-6; clone size: .; CDR3 DNA: TGTGCCAGCAGCGTACCCCCGGGACAGAGTTACGAGCAGTACTTC; CDR3 protein: CASSVPPGQSYEQYF
J gene: TRBJ1-4; D gene: .; V gene: TRBV2; clone size: .; CDR3 DNA: TGTGCCAGTTCCGCCCAGGGAACGACTAATGAAAAACTGTTTTTT; CDR3 protein: CASSAQGTTNEKLFF
J gene: TRBJ1-2; D gene: .; V gene: TRBV4-2; clone size: few; CDR3 DNA: TGTGCCAGCAGCCAAGGAGGAGGGAGCGATGGCTACACCTTC; CDR3 protein: CASSQGGGSDGYTF
J gene: TRBJ1-2; D gene: TRBD1; V gene: TRBV10-3; clone size: .; CDR3 DNA: TGTGCCATCAGTCCTGGGGACAGGGTATTCGGCTACACCTTC; CDR3 protein: CAISPGDRVFGYTF
J gene: TRBJ2-1; D gene: TRBD1; V gene: TRBV5-1; clone size: .; CDR3 DNA: TGCGCCAGCAGCTTGGTCTTCCGGTCAGGTGCCGGGACAGGAGTTTTAACCTACAATGAGCAGTTCTTC; CDR3 protein: CASSLVFRSGAGTGVLTYNEQFF
J gene: TRBJ2-7; D gene: TRBD1; V gene: TRBV6-5; clone size: .; CDR3 DNA: TGTGCCAGCAGTGCCGGGACAGGCCCCTACGAGCAGTACTTC; CDR3 protein: CASSAGTGPYEQYF
J gene: TRBJ2-7; D gene: TRBD1; V gene: TRBV11-2; clone size: .; CDR3 DNA: TGTGCCAGCAGCTTGGGACAGGGACGATCCTACGAGCAGTACTTC; CDR3 protein: CASSLGQGRSYEQYF
J gene: TRBJ1-4; D gene: TRBD1; V gene: TRBV2; clone size: .; CDR3 DNA: TGTGCCAGCAGTGACGGGACAGGGCTTGAAAAACTGTTTTTT; CDR3 protein: CASSDGTGLEKLFF
J gene: TRBJ2-1; D gene: TRBD1; V gene: TRBV19; clone size: once; CDR3 DNA: TGTGCCAGTAGTATAGATCGGGACAGGGGAATCGATGAGCAGTTCTTC; CDR3 protein: CASSIDRDRGIDEQFF
J gene: TRBJ1-5; D gene: .; V gene: TRBV7-6; clone size: .; CDR3 DNA: TGTGCCAGCAGCTCAGGTTATAGCAATCAGCCCCAGCATTTT; CDR3 protein: CASSSGYSNQPQHF
J gene: TRBJ2-2; D gene: .; V gene: TRBV10-3; clone size: .; CDR3 DNA: TGTGCCATCACCGAGAATGCGAACACCGGGGAGCTGTTTTTT; CDR3 protein: CAITENANTGELFF
J gene: TRBJ1-1; D gene: .; V gene: TRBV6-1; clone size: .; CDR3 DNA: TGTGCCAGCAGCCCAGGGGAGTCTGAAGCTTTCTTT; CDR3 protein: CASSPGESEAFF
J gene: TRBJ1-2; D gene: TRBD1; V gene: TRBV10-3; clone size: once; CDR3 DNA: TGTGCCATCAGTGAGGCGACAGGGCGTTATGGCTACACCTTC; CDR3 protein: CAISEATGRYGYTF
J gene: TRBJ2-5; D gene: .; V gene: TRBV7-3; clone size: .; CDR3 DNA: TGTGCCAGCAGCCCACACGCTATCGGGGTTGGGCAGCTCCAAGAGACCCAGTACTTC; CDR3 protein: CASSPHAIGVGQLQETQYF
J gene: TRBJ1-3; D gene: .; V gene: TRBV2; clone size: .; CDR3 DNA: TGTGCCAGCAGGGCAGACAGGACCTCTGGAAACACCATATATTTT; CDR3 protein: CASRADRTSGNTIYF
J gene: TRBJ2-5; D gene: TRBD2; V gene: TRBV11-1; clone size: .; CDR3 DNA: TGTGCCAGCAGTCCGTCCCCGGGACTAGCAACTACCCAGTACTTC; CDR3 protein: CASSPSPGLATTQYF
J gene: TRBJ2-7; D gene: TRBD2; V gene: TRBV5-1; clone size: .; CDR3 DNA: TGCGCCACTTCAGTCGGGACTAGCGGGGTCGAGCAGTACTTC; CDR3 protein: CATSVGTSGVEQYF
J gene: TRBJ2-7; D gene: .; V gene: TRBV7-2; clone size: .; CDR3 DNA: TGTGCCAGCAGCTTAGGGGGGGTCTACGAGCAGTACTTC; CDR3 protein: CASSLGGVYEQYF
J gene: TRBJ1-6; D gene: .; V gene: TRBV14; clone size: .; CDR3 DNA: TGTGCCAGCAGCCTGGACAGAGGTTCACCCCTCCACTTT; CDR3 protein: CASSLDRGSPLHF
J gene: TRBJ2-1; D gene: TRBD1; V gene: TRBV11-3; clone size: .; CDR3 DNA: TGTGCCAGCAGCCCGATACAGGGGGCAGGATACAATGAGCAGTTCTTC; CDR3 protein: CASSPIQGAGYNEQFF
J gene: TRBJ1-1; D gene: .; V gene: TRBV7-9; clone size: .; CDR3 DNA: TGTGCCAGCAGCTTAGAGGGGGTAACTGAAGCTTTCTTT; CDR3 protein: CASSLEGVTEAFF
J gene: TRBJ2-7; D gene: TRBD1; V gene: TRBV11-3; clone size: .; CDR3 DNA: TGTGCCAGCAGCGCCCGGGACAGACCCTACGAGCAGTACTTC; CDR3 protein: CASSARDRPYEQYF
J gene: TRBJ1-1; D gene: TRBD1; V gene: TRBV7-9; clone size: few; CDR3 DNA: TGTGCCAGCAGCTCACGCAACCGGACAGGGGGTTACAACACTGAAGCTTTCTTT; CDR3 protein: CASSSRNRTGGYNTEAFF
J gene: TRBJ2-3; D gene: .; V gene: TRBV9; clone size: .; CDR3 DNA: TGTGCCAGCAGCGTAGCTGAGACTCACACAGATACGCAGTATTTT; CDR3 protein: CASSVAETHTDTQYF
J gene: TRBJ2-5; D gene: .; V gene: TRBV6-1; clone size: .; CDR3 DNA: TGTGCCAGCAGTGAATTACAAGAGACCCAGTACTTC; CDR3 protein: CASSELQETQYF
J gene: TRBJ2-1; D gene: TRBD2; V gene: TRBV5-1; clone size: .; CDR3 DNA: TGCGCCAGCAGCTCGAGGAGCGGGGGGCGGGTTAATGAGCAGTTCTTC; CDR3 protein: CASSSRSGGRVNEQFF
J gene: TRBJ1-2; D gene: TRBD1; V gene: TRBV10-3; clone size: .; CDR3 DNA: TGTGCCATCAGCGCCGGACAGGGGGCGATTGGCTACACCTTC; CDR3 protein: CAISAGQGAIGYTF